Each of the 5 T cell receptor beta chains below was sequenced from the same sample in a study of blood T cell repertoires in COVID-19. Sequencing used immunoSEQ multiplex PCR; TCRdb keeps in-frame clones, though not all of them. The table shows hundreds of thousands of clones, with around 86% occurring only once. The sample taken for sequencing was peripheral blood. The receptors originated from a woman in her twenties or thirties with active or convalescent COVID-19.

Here the CDR3 DNA reads TGTGCCAGCAGGTCCGGGGAAAACTATGGCTACACCTTC. It encodes CASRSGENYGYTF. The genes are TRBV2 and TRBJ1-2; D remains ambiguous. CDR3 length: 13 amino acids. From germline, CDR1 is SNHLY and CDR2 FYNNEI. Deletions cut 6 bases from V and 2 bases from J, with 10 bases between.

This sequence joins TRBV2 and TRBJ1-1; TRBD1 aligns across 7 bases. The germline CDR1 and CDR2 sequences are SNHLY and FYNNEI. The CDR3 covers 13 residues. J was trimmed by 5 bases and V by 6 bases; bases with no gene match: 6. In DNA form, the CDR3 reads TGTGCCAGCAGAGACAGGGAGGAGACTGAAGCTTTCTTT. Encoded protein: CASRDREETEAFF.

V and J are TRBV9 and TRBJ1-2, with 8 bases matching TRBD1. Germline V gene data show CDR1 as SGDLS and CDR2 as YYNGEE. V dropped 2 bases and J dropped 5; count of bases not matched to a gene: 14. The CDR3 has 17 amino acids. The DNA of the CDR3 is TGTGCCAGCAGCGTGGGAGTGTCGACAGGGGCCGTATATGGCTACACCTTC. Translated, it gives CASSVGVSTGAVYGYTF.

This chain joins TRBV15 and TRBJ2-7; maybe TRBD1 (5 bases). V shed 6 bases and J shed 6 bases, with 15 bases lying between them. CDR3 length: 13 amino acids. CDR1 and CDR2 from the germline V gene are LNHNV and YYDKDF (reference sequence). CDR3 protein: CATSGAPSGEQYF. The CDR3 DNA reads TGTGCCACCAGTGGGGCCCCCTCGGGCGAGCAGTACTTC.

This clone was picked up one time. This CDR3 is CASSQRGLLLSGNTIYF. The CDR3 DNA is TGTGCCAGCAGCCAAAGGGGACTCCTTCTCTCTGGAAACACCATATATTTT. The V gene is TRBV3-1 (or the pseudogene TRBV3-2), the J gene TRBJ1-3; the D gene is possibly TRBD1 (5 bases). Germline CDR1 and CDR2: LGHDT and YNNKEL (reference sequence). The CDR3 has 17 amino acids. V dropped 2 bases and J dropped 0 bases, with 14 bases sitting between them.